The 31 T cell receptor beta chains below were found in one sample sequenced in a study of CD8 T cells in Susac syndrome. The RNA, about 0.45 to 1 ug, was put through reverse transcription using random hexamers. MiXCR was run by TCRdb on the immunoSEQ multiplex PCR reads, yielding one entry per CDR3 protein. The repertoire consists of about 150,000 distinct CDR3 sequences, with 95% to 96% occurring once and the leading ten covering 0.14% to 0.15%. The sequencing sample was made of CD8+ T cells from PBMCs. The receptor set was obtained from a human donor with multiple sclerosis.

This chain joins TRBV29-1 and TRBJ2-1; 10 bases match TRBD2. The V segment lost 2 bases and the J segment 8 bases; nucleotides outside the gene matches: 3. CDR3 size: 13 residues. Germline V lookup: CDR1 SQVTM, CDR2 ANQGSEA. Written as DNA, the CDR3 is TGCAGCGTTGAAACTAGCGGGGTCCATGAGCAGTTCTTC. Encoded protein: CSVETSGVHEQFF.

This clonotype occurred once. CDR3 DNA: TGTGCCAGCAGTCCAGAATTCTCTTACGAGCAGTACTTC. This gives the protein CASSPEFSYEQYF. This chain joins TRBV6-6 and TRBJ2-7, with D unresolved. V lost 5 bases and J 4 bases, leaving 12 bases between the germline ends. The CDR3 is 13 amino acids. Germline V gene data show CDR1 as MNHNY and CDR2 as SVGAGI (reference sequence).

The genes are TRBV30 and TRBJ2-7; D not resolved. CDR1 and CDR2 from the germline V gene are GTSNPN and SVGIG (reference sequence). CDR3 length equals 15 residues. V lost 3 bases to trimming and J lost 0 bases, with 15 bases between them. For the CDR3, the DNA is TGTGCCTGGAGCGTCGGGTACACGAGCTCCTACGAGCAGTACTTC. It encodes CAWSVGYTSSYEQYF.

This rearrangement joins TRBV2 to TRBJ2-3, with 8 bases matching TRBD2. Germline V gene sequence: CDR1 SNHLY, CDR2 FYNNEI. There are 16 residues in the CDR3. Unmatched junction bases numbered 8, after V lost 5 bases and J lost 1 base. The CDR3: CASSYPAGVGTDTQYF. Written as DNA, the CDR3 is TGTGCCAGCAGTTACCCAGCGGGGGTGGGCACAGATACGCAGTATTTT.

The chain joins TRBV6-5 to TRBJ1-5; D gene unclear. CDR1 is MNHEY, CDR2 SVGAGI, per germline. V shed 2 bases and J shed 5 bases, with 7 bases lying between them. There are 13 residues in the CDR3. The CDR3 DNA sequence: TGTGCCAGCAGTTACAGGGCTGATCAGCCCCAGCATTTT. It is translated as CASSYRADQPQHF.

This chain joins TRBV3-1 and TRBJ2-1; no firm D call. Germline values: CDR1 LGHDT, CDR2 YNNKEL (reference sequence). Trimming cost V 2 bases and J 5 bases, with 19 bases left between them. CDR3 length: 17 amino acids. CDR3 region: CASSQLTAVKGHNEQFF. The CDR3 DNA follows: TGTGCCAGCAGCCAATTGACGGCCGTCAAGGGTCACAATGAGCAGTTCTTC.

The chain has TRBV12-3 or TRBV12-4 and TRBJ1-1; D remains unclear. The CDR3 has 11 amino acids. Trimming removed 6 bases at V and 9 bases at J, with 11 bases between. In DNA, the CDR3 is TGTGCCAGCAGCGGAGACCATCAAGCTTTCTTT. Protein sequence: CASSGDHQAFF.

V gene TRBV20-1 combines with J gene TRBJ2-7; 11 bases align to TRBD2. Germline V gene lookup returns CDR1 DFQATT and CDR2 SNEGSKA (reference sequence). There are 16 residues in the CDR3. Trimming removed 3 bases from V and 3 bases from J; junction bases left unmatched: 10. DNA of the CDR3: TGCAGTGCTAGGGGGAGGAAGGGGACTAGCGGCTACGAGCAGTACGTC. It translates to CSARGRKGTSGYEQYV.

The chain combines TRBV29-1 with TRBJ1-2; 8 bases agree with TRBD1. This CDR3 has 14 amino acids. Germline V gives CDR1 SQVTM, CDR2 ANQGSEA. V lost 0 bases, J lost 2 bases, and 2 bases stayed unmatched. The CDR3 spells CSVEDRQGNYGYTF. The CDR3 DNA follows: TGCAGCGTTGAAGACCGACAGGGGAACTATGGCTACACCTTC.

The chain joins TRBV12-3 or TRBV12-4 to TRBJ2-3; TRBD1 matches 9 bases. This CDR3 region has 16 residues. Trimming cost V 5 bases and J 0 bases; bases outside gene matches: 6. The CDR3 DNA is TGTGCCAGCAGTGCCCGGACAGGGGATAGCACAGATACGCAGTATTTT. It translates to CASSARTGDSTDTQYF.

The rearrangement links TRBV29-1 to TRBJ2-5; D uncertain. The CDR3 is made up of 15 amino acids. The V end lost 2 bases, the J end lost 2 bases, and 15 bases lay between the germline ends. Germline V gives CDR1 SQVTM, CDR2 ANQGSEA. CDR3 nucleotides: TGCAGCGTTGAACTCCGGAGCACCGTTCAAGAGACCCAGTACTTC. It codes for CSVELRSTVQETQYF.

This sequence joins TRBV29-1 and TRBJ1-1; the D is unclear. Trimming stripped 5 bases from V and 11 bases from J, with 15 bases between. CDR1 is SQVTM and CDR2 is ANQGSEA in the germline V gene. There are 11 residues in the CDR3. This chain's CDR3 is CSVSRERIAFF. The CDR3 DNA reads as TGCAGCGTTTCGAGGGAACGGATTGCTTTCTTT.

The chain combines TRBV11-3 with TRBJ1-2; a possible D gene is TRBD1 (6 bases). V was clipped by 10 bases and J by 2 bases, with 14 bases between them. The CDR3 totals 13 residues. CDR1 and CDR2 from the germline V gene are SGHNT and YENEEA. The CDR3 bases are TGTGCCACCACCTGGGGGACAAACTATGGCTACACCTTC. It encodes CATTWGTNYGYTF.

This chain connects TRBV12-3 or TRBV12-4 to TRBJ2-2; D is perhaps TRBD2 (6 bases). The CDR3 extends over 13 amino acids. V was clipped by 5 bases and J by 7 bases, with 11 bases between them. The CDR3: CASSDVGGGELFF. In nucleotides, the CDR3 is TGTGCCAGCAGTGACGTCGGGGGCGGGGAGCTGTTTTTT.

The chain has TRBV27 and TRBJ1-2; no definite D call. There are 14 residues in the CDR3. V dropped 6 bases and J dropped 4 bases, with 15 bases sitting between them. Germline CDR1 reads MNHEY; CDR2 reads SMNVEV (reference sequence). This CDR3 reads CASRPTGVSYGYTF. DNA for the CDR3: TGTGCCAGCAGACCCACCGGGGTGAGCTATGGCTACACCTTC.

This rearrangement joins TRBV7-9 to TRBJ1-1; no definite D call. Germline V gives CDR1 SEHNR, CDR2 FQNEAQ (reference sequence). V dropped 2 bases and J dropped 7 bases, with 8 bases sitting between them. The CDR3 is 12 residues long. Here the CDR3 reads CASSLTRYEAFF. The DNA for the CDR3 is TGTGCCAGCAGCTTAACTCGTTATGAAGCTTTCTTT.

This clonotype was seen a handful of times. This rearrangement joins TRBV13 to TRBJ1-1; D remains ambiguous. The V gene lost 0 bases and the J gene lost 0 bases, with 5 bases spanning the gap. Germline V gene lookup returns CDR1 PRHDT and CDR2 FYEKMQ (reference sequence). CDR3 length equals 14 residues. CDR3 amino acids: CASSLGGMNTEAFF. As DNA, the CDR3 is TGTGCCAGCAGCTTAGGAGGGATGAACACTGAAGCTTTCTTT.

CDR3 bases: TGTGCCAGCAATAATTTGCCCGGTGGCTATGGCTACACCTTC. Its protein is CASNNLPGGYGYTF. This chain links TRBV6-5 with TRBJ1-2; D not certain. Germline V gives CDR1 MNHEY, CDR2 SVGAGI. Trimming removed 7 bases from V and 4 bases from J, with 16 bases in between. This CDR3 is 14 amino acids long.

This clonotype was found once. The rearrangement joins TRBV27 to TRBJ1-1; D uncertain. Germline V gives CDR1 MNHEY, CDR2 SMNVEV (reference sequence). Between the trimmed V and J ends, which lost 5 bases and 0 bases, there was a span of 13 bases. The CDR3 has 15 residues. CDR3 amino acids: CASSQSLAVNTEAFF. CDR3 nucleotides: TGTGCCAGCAGTCAAAGCTTGGCGGTGAACACTGAAGCTTTCTTT.

The chain carries TRBV5-1 and TRBJ2-1; weak D call: TRBD2 (7 bases). With 3 bases removed from V and 7 bases from J, the gap between germline ends came to 17 bases. This CDR3 comprises 15 residues. The germline CDR1 and CDR2 sequences are SGHRS and YFSETQ. CDR3 region: CASSYRRGPGNEQFF. The CDR3 DNA reads as TGCGCCAGCAGCTACCGGCGGGGGCCAGGAAATGAGCAGTTCTTC. The entire variable domain, with the rest obtained from reference TRBV5-1 and TRBJ2-1, is as follows: KAGVTQTPRYLIKTRGQQVTLSCSPISGHRSVSWYQQTPGQGLQFLFEYFSETQRNKGNFPGRFSGRQFSNSRSEMNVSTLELGDSALYLCASSYRRGPGNEQFFGPGTRLTVL.

The gene calls are TRBV20-1 and TRBJ2-7; D ambiguous. The CDR3 runs 14 residues. The germline V gene has CDR1 DFQATT and CDR2 SNEGSKA (reference sequence). Trimming pared 0 bases from V and 0 bases from J, leaving 9 bases between. The CDR3 region is CSARDLTGSYEQYV. The CDR3 region has the DNA TGCAGTGCTAGAGATCTTACGGGCTCCTACGAGCAGTACGTC.

The chain joins TRBV7-8 to TRBJ1-5; D is perhaps TRBD1 (5 bases). The germline CDR1 and CDR2 sequences are SGHVS and FQNEAQ. CDR3 length equals 16 residues. V lost 2 bases to trimming and J lost 0 bases, with 11 bases between them. The CDR3 loop reads CASSLTGIYSNQPQHF. For the CDR3, the DNA is TGTGCCAGCAGCTTAACAGGAATTTATAGCAATCAGCCCCAGCATTTT.

This clonotype has only one observation. The V and J genes are TRBV20-1 and TRBJ2-7; a weak D match, TRBD2 (6 bases). V was pared by 0 bases and J by 3 bases, with 12 bases between. The germline V gene encodes CDR1 DFQATT and CDR2 SNEGSKA (reference sequence). The length of the CDR3 is 14 residues. Written as DNA, the CDR3 is TGCAGTGCTAGAGATCGGATAGCGGTCTACGAGCAGTACTTC. Encoded protein: CSARDRIAVYEQYF.

This chain connects TRBV30 to TRBJ1-1; unclear D gene. The germline CDR1 and CDR2 sequences are GTSNPN and SVGIG (reference sequence). This CDR3 region has 14 residues. Trimming removed 2 bases at V and 5 bases at J, with 15 bases between. As DNA, the CDR3 is TGTGCCTGGAGTATGCTAGGGATGGGTACTGAAGCTTTCTTT. This codes for CAWSMLGMGTEAFF.

The rearrangement joins TRBV3-1 to TRBJ2-1; tentative D call: TRBD2 (7 bases). The V end lost 4 bases, the J end lost 0 bases, and 13 bases lay between the germline ends. Germline V gives CDR1 LGHDT, CDR2 YNNKEL (reference sequence). The CDR3 covers 16 residues. The CDR3 DNA reads TGTGCCAGCAGCCGCCCGGGGGGCCCCTCCTACAATGAGCAGTTCTTC. This encodes CASSRPGGPSYNEQFF.

The rearrangement joins TRBV3-1 to TRBJ2-3, with D unclear. Trimming removed 3 bases at V and 4 bases at J, with 5 bases between. CDR3 length: 12 amino acids. CDR1 and CDR2 (germline): LGHDT, YNNKEL (reference sequence). The CDR3 loop reads CASSHLSDTQYF. Written as DNA, the CDR3 is TGTGCCAGCAGCCACCTTTCAGATACGCAGTATTTT.

The chain couples TRBV29-1 to TRBJ2-7; D uncertain. This CDR3 region has 13 residues. V lost 4 bases and J lost 0, with 10 bases in between. The germline V gene encodes CDR1 SQVTM and CDR2 ANQGSEA. In nucleotides, the CDR3 is TGCAGCGTTGCCCCCCCGGGCTCCTACGAGCAGTACTTC. Protein: CSVAPPGSYEQYF.

V and J are TRBV2 and TRBJ1-6; D is perhaps TRBD1 (6 bases). The V gene's germline CDR1 is SNHLY and CDR2 FYNNEI. Trimming took 7 bases from V and 7 from J, leaving 14 bases between them. CDR3 length: 14 amino acids. The DNA of the CDR3 is TGTGCCAGCACGGTGGGACAACTAAATTCACCCCTCCACTTT. Protein: CASTVGQLNSPLHF.

V is TRBV29-1 and J is TRBJ2-1; a possible D gene is TRBD2 (5 bases). The length of the CDR3 is 13 residues. In germline, CDR1 is SQVTM, CDR2 ANQGSEA. V was clipped by 3 bases and J by 8 bases, with 14 bases between them. CDR3 region: CSVDMRLGDEQFF. CDR3 bases: TGCAGCGTTGATATGAGGCTCGGGGATGAGCAGTTCTTC.

V is TRBV24-1 and J is TRBJ2-5; 9 bases fit TRBD1. CDR1 and CDR2 (germline): KGHDR, SFDVKD. V gave up 3 bases and J gave up 2 bases; unmatched junction bases: 3. CDR3 size: 15 residues. DNA of the CDR3: TGTGCCACCAGTGATGGGACAGGGAATCAAGAGACCCAGTACTTC. It specifies CATSDGTGNQETQYF.

The chain recombines TRBV12-3 or TRBV12-4 with TRBJ2-5, with D perhaps matching TRBD1 or TRBD2 (5 bases each). V gave up 4 bases and J gave up 2 bases, with 11 bases separating them. This CDR3 is 14 amino acids long. The CDR3, as DNA: TGTGCCAGCAGTTGGGGGATGAATCAAGAGACCCAGTACTTC. Translating it yields CASSWGMNQETQYF.